These 17 T cell receptor beta chains share one sample of origin, sequenced in a study of blood T cell repertoires in COVID-19. TCRdb's table, derived via immunoSEQ multiplex PCR, lists solely in-frame clones and lacks some. This table has more than 85,000 clones, 65% to 90% appearing once. Sequenced material: peripheral blood. The source of these receptors is an elderly woman with active or convalescent COVID-19.

The chain combines TRBV5-1 with TRBJ2-2, with 9 nucleotides matching TRBD1. In germline, CDR1 is SGHRS, CDR2 YFSETQ. V gave up 4 bases and J gave up 3 bases; unmatched junction bases: 4. This CDR3 contains 15 residues. As DNA, the CDR3 is TGCGCCAGCAGCGGGACAGGGTTGGACACCGGGGAGCTGTTTTTT. It translates to CASSGTGLDTGELFF.

The chain couples TRBV5-6 to TRBJ2-1; TRBD2 aligns across 10 bases. The length of the CDR3 is 15 residues. Trimming at V came to 7 bases and at J to 7 bases, leaving 11 bases not matched to a gene. From germline, CDR1 is SGHDT and CDR2 YYEEEE. The CDR3 DNA reads TGTGCCAGCTGCCCACTAGCGGGAAATGTGAATGAGCAGTTCTTC. Amino acid sequence: CASCPLAGNVNEQFF.

The chain combines TRBV7-2 with TRBJ2-1; 10 bases are a match to TRBD2. The CDR3 contains 16 residues. Germline V gene sequence: CDR1 SGHTA, CDR2 FQGNSA. With V trimmed by 1 base and J by 8 bases, 8 bases remained unmatched. CDR3 region: CASSLVSSGSGYEQFF. CDR3 nucleotide sequence: TGTGCCAGCAGCTTAGTTTCTAGCGGGAGTGGGTATGAGCAGTTCTTC.

The rearrangement uses TRBV4-1 and TRBJ2-1; no clear D. CDR3 size: 14 residues. With 3 bases removed from V and 1 base from J, the gap between germline ends came to 7 bases. Germline values: CDR1 MGHRA, CDR2 YSYEKL. CDR3 in amino acids: CASSHPSSYNEQFF. The CDR3 DNA sequence: TGCGCCAGCAGCCACCCCTCGTCCTACAATGAGCAGTTCTTC.

This clone was observed a few times. The chain combines TRBV14 with TRBJ2-3, with D perhaps TRBD2 (5 bases). CDR3 length: 14 amino acids. Germline V CDR1 and CDR2: SGHDN, FVKESK. V lost 0 bases and J 4 bases, leaving 8 bases between the germline ends. CDR3 bases: TGTGCCAGCAGCCAAGAGTGGACTGCAGATACGCAGTATTTT. Protein: CASSQEWTADTQYF.

The table lists this clone with a few counts. This chain links TRBV3-1 (or the pseudogene TRBV3-2) with TRBJ2-2, with 10 bases lining up with TRBD1. The length of the CDR3 is 15 residues. CDR1 is LGHDT and CDR2 is YNNKEL in the germline V gene (reference sequence). Trimming at V came to 4 bases and at J to 5 bases, leaving 4 bases not matched to a gene. CDR3 amino acids: CASSPRQGATGELFF. CDR3 nucleotides: TGTGCCAGCAGCCCAAGACAGGGGGCAACCGGGGAGCTGTTTTTT.

This sequence joins TRBV9 and TRBJ1-3; D is ambiguous. Looked up from germline, CDR1 is SGDLS and CDR2 is YYNGEE. There are 12 residues in the CDR3. Between the trimmed V and J ends, which lost 2 bases and 4 bases, there was a span of 4 bases. The CDR3 DNA sequence: TGTGCCAGCAGCGTCTCCGGAAACACCATATATTTT. It codes for CASSVSGNTIYF.

This chain links TRBV5-1 with TRBJ1-6; 9 nucleotides match TRBD1. J gave up 8 bases and V 0 bases, and 6 bases lay outside the gene matches. Germline V gene lookup returns CDR1 SGHRS and CDR2 YFSETQ. The CDR3 length is 16 residues. Here the CDR3 reads CASSLGDRVEYSPLHF. As DNA, the CDR3 is TGCGCCAGCAGCTTGGGGGACAGGGTGGAATATTCACCCCTCCACTTT.

The gene calls are TRBV6-1 and TRBJ1-4; tentative D call: TRBD1 (5 bases). In germline, CDR1 is MNHNS, CDR2 SASEGT. V shed 7 bases and J shed 5 bases, with 20 bases lying between them. The CDR3 length is 16 residues. The CDR3 sequence: CASIDFRTPLNEKLFF. CDR3 in DNA: TGTGCCAGCATTGACTTCCGGACACCGTTAAATGAAAAACTGTTTTTT.

This rearrangement joins TRBV3-1 (or the pseudogene TRBV3-2) to TRBJ1-4; no reliable D call. Germline CDR1 reads LGHDT; CDR2 reads YNNKEL (reference sequence). The V and J ends lost 1 base and 0 bases respectively, with 9 bases between them. The CDR3 length is 16 residues. CDR3 residues: CASSQVGVSTNEKLFF. The CDR3 DNA sequence: TGTGCCAGCAGCCAAGTCGGGGTTTCAACTAATGAAAAACTGTTTTTT.

J is TRBJ2-7 and V is TRBV27, with D perhaps matching TRBD1 (7 bases). Germline CDR1 and CDR2: MNHEY and SMNVEV (reference sequence). V lost 5 bases and J 4 bases, leaving 15 bases between the germline ends. The CDR3 length is 14 residues. For the CDR3, the DNA is TGTGCCAGCAGTCTACCAGGGGGGTCGTACGAGCAGTACTTC. It encodes CASSLPGGSYEQYF.

J is TRBJ2-3 and V is TRBV19, with 12 positions matching TRBD2. Trimming cost V 4 bases and J 0 bases; bases outside gene matches: 8. The V gene's germline CDR1 is LNHDA and CDR2 SQIVND (reference sequence). The CDR3 totals 18 residues. CDR3 protein: CASSRWASGRASTDTQYF. Written as DNA, the CDR3 is TGTGCCAGTAGTAGGTGGGCTAGCGGGAGGGCTAGCACAGATACGCAGTATTTT.

This chain links TRBV3-1 (or the pseudogene TRBV3-2) with TRBJ2-2; TRBD2 agrees at 10 bases. The junction had 4 bases not matched to a gene; V was cut back by 5 bases and J by 7 bases. Germline CDR1 LGHDT, CDR2 YNNKEL (reference sequence). The CDR3 consists of 14 residues. CDR3: CASSTAGGRGELFF. DNA for the CDR3: TGTGCCAGCAGCACAGCGGGAGGGCGCGGGGAGCTGTTTTTT.

This sequence joins TRBV12-1 and TRBJ2-1; the D call of TRBD1 is as the table states it, not checked on the DNA. TRBV12-1 is noted as a pseudogene. This CDR3 is built from 18 residues. DNA of the CDR3: TGTGCCAGCAGCTTCCGGAAACGGGGGACAGGAGGGGTGAGAGAGCAGTTCTTC. Its protein is CASSFRKRGTGGVREQFF.

The chain is built from TRBV7-2 and TRBJ2-1, with D possibly being TRBD2 (5 bases). Trimming removed 6 bases at V and 6 bases at J, with 18 bases between. The CDR3 consists of 15 residues. The germline V gene has CDR1 SGHTA and CDR2 FQGNSA. The CDR3 coding sequence is TGTGCCAGCAGACTAATACTAGGAGTTTTCAATGAGCAGTTCTTC. It yields the protein CASRLILGVFNEQFF.

This clone was recorded only once. V is TRBV20-1 and J is TRBJ2-7; D is possibly TRBD1 (6 bases). Between the trimmed V and J ends, which lost 3 bases and 6 bases, there was a span of 15 bases. CDR3 length: 13 amino acids. Germline V CDR1 and CDR2: DFQATT, SNEGSKA (reference sequence). CDR3 region: CSASKTGHSEQYF. CDR3 DNA: TGCAGTGCTAGTAAAACGGGACACTCCGAGCAGTACTTC.

In this sample, this clone turned up once. V gene TRBV29-1 combines with J gene TRBJ2-7; 12 bases line up with TRBD1. Germline CDR1 reads SQVTM; CDR2 reads ANQGSEA. This CDR3 contains 14 residues. Trimming took 4 bases from V and 4 from J; bases not matched to a gene: 5. This CDR3 reads CSVVKGQGAYEQYF. Here the CDR3 DNA reads TGCAGCGTTGTAAAGGGACAGGGGGCTTACGAGCAGTACTTC.